A single TCR beta chain is shown here with its context. What antigen it recognizes has not been identified. Within one base of it there is no much larger clone, and no base qualities were kept. The library relied on the immunoSEQ multiplex PCR assay. A mixture of 60 forward primers for TCR Vbeta segments and 13 reverse primers for TCR Jbeta segments was used in the multiplex PCR. A multiplex PCR assay on genomic DNA amplified the CDR3 region of rearranged TCR beta genes. On the Illumina HiSeq System, the amplified TCR beta libraries were sequenced as 87-base-pair reads. In the source study's methods: Across the roughly 700 repertoires, a later analysis counted approximately 83 million unique TCR beta chains, roughly 11 million of which were shared by at least two donors. Raw reads were error-corrected and collapsed into unique sequences with a nearest-neighbor algorithm that merged closely related sequences to remove PCR and sequencing errors. Alignment of CDR3 sequences to IMGT reference sequences was used to assign V, D and J gene segments. For a sequence to be retained, a match of at least six nucleotides was required to both a V gene segment and a J gene segment. Rearrangements were called productive when the CDR3 lacked stop codons and stayed in frame with V and J; all others were non-productive. Following IMGT convention, CDR3 was defined as the stretch from the second conserved V-encoded cysteine up to the conserved J-encoded phenylalanine. The earlier analysis of 500 to 600 of the donors excluded sequences that lacked an unambiguous match to a single V gene segment. An earlier analysis of under 750 of the donors called V segments functional above 56.7% productive rearrangements and segregating when the between-donor standard deviation exceeded 5%. A statistical classification framework was built for diagnosing cytomegalovirus status from the catalog of TCR beta chain sequences. V and J gene assignment, in a later analysis, came from comparing TCR nucleotide sequences with IMGT/GENE-DB human TR gene sequences. Using the TCRdist pipeline, a later analysis assigned CDR3 sequences along with most-parsimonious VDJ recombination scenarios. A later analysis defined each TCR beta chain by its CDR3 amino acid sequence plus V-gene family, and excluded reads lacking a unique V-gene family. In a later analysis, approximately 640 highly shared, low-generation-probability nucleotide sequences were removed to address suspected cross-contamination and a sequencing artifact. In a later analysis, a clonal expansion index was calculated for each public chain from normalized within-repertoire ranks of inferred template counts. In a later analysis, generation probabilities were computed with a VDJ recombination model fitted to out-of-frame rearrangements, and the resulting probabilities were checked against IGoR. A later analysis scored TCR-TCR, TCR-HLA and TCR-CMV co-occurrence with hypergeometric tests, applying a repertoire-size bias correction to TCR pairs. A later analysis estimated false discovery rates by permuting HLA or CMV assignments 20 times. A later analysis grouped co-occurring TCRs with DBSCAN, adding TCRdist sequence similarity when clustering within HLA-allele-positive subsets. Co-occurrence clustering excluded repertoires with fewer than 30,000 or more than 120,000 public chains, plus five with anomalous nucleotide sharing. Held by TCRdb, this immuneACCESS table contains in-frame sequences only and omits some clones. Under half of the omission traces to an unresolved V gene where checked; the cause of the rest is unknown. V, J and clone size derive from that table, while D and trimming were established from the DNA sequence. The sample profile shows some 170,000 clones; 60% to 85% of them were found once. Around 3% of the sample is held by the ten biggest clonotypes.

The V end loses 1 base and the J end loses 1 base, and a stretch of 11 bases separates them. The germline V gene sets CDR1 to MGHRA and CDR2 to YSYEKL. Counted from cysteine to phenylalanine, this CDR3 has 15 amino acids. CDR3 DNA only is kept here, 45 bases in frame from base 1. In total, around 600 healthy bone marrow donors made up the cohort. At the time of sampling, every cohort member was nominally healthy, though immune exposures that went unrecorded were likely present. The donor was CMV seropositive and was included in the group of almost 300 seropositive cohort members. Every donor gave a peripheral blood sample, and the peripheral blood mononuclear cells from that sample were used for TCR beta sequencing. The Qiagen DNeasy Blood Extraction Kit was used to extract genomic DNA from the blood cell samples. The sample is drawn from a study of cytomegalovirus exposure and HLA in healthy donors (dated by TCRdb to about 2017). For the wider study: According to an earlier analysis of a few hundred of the donors, about 180 million T cells yielded 90 million to 140 million unique TCR beta sequences and less than 300 Gb of sequence data. About 280 gigabases of sequencing data and around 90 million unique TCR sequences made up an early release that covered approximately 620 HLA-typed donors. Among the roughly 430 genotyped donors, around 81% belonged to the genetic ancestry cluster associated with self-reported Caucasian donors. The study aimed to test whether cataloging public T cell receptors could reveal signatures of past pathogen exposure. The T cell repertoires of under 700 subjects were profiled by immunosequencing and related to cytomegalovirus serostatus. A separate validation cohort of approximately 120 different subjects was used in addition to the 666-subject first cohort. To predict cytomegalovirus infection status, the study brought together high-throughput TCR immunosequencing, statistical association of individual TCRs with disease status, and machine learning. In a later analysis, previously published TCR beta repertoires from about 640 donors were re-analyzed and high-resolution HLA genotyping was added so that TCR occurrence patterns could be studied. In the later analysis, no new phenotypic data were used to find candidate immune exposures; instead, reliance was placed on TCR beta sequences and their occurrence across donors. In an earlier analysis of roughly 580 of the donors, high-throughput TCR beta sequencing was used to judge whether each TCR beta V gene segment behaved as functional or pseudogenic. Donor age, sex, ethnicity and CMV serostatus were compiled alongside the repertoire data. In a later genetic analysis, genome-wide SNP genotypes for about 55% of the roughly 700 donors were used, and that subset was treated as a discovery cohort. Every repertoire in the discovery cohort had been generated on one and the same sequencing platform. Both class I and class II loci were covered by HLA typing, at four-digit resolution. The number of typed donors differed by locus: about 620-630 for A, B, C, DRB1 and DQB1; approximately 530 for DQA1; around 610 for DPA1; and roughly 490 for DPB1. Because of strong linkage in the cohort, 4 to 6 DR-DQ haplotypes were treated as single units for association and clustering. Across approximately 420 genotyped donors of the cohort, an average of about 240,000 unique TCR beta nucleotide sequences per donor were sequenced, and approximately 17% of those sequences were non-productive.

What the study reported, not specific to this receptor: Assigning TCR associations to individual alleles was difficult when HLA alleles, especially DR and DQ, strongly co-occurred. Because HLA typing was missing for some donors at each locus, association tests included only the typed subset. According to a later genetic analysis, donors in an Asian-associated ancestry cluster had fewer N-insertions in productive TCRs than the roughly 700-donor mean. An earlier analysis of around 540 of the donors showed that most TCR beta V segments appeared in productive rearrangements either about 90% or about 30% of the time, which broadly matched IMGT annotations. Sequencing depth was assumed to be roughly uniform across donors in the presence/absence analyses, though that assumption may not hold. This cohort had only TCR beta chains sequenced, and the lack of alpha or paired-chain data limited which features could be detected. Some IMGT-functional V segments, including TRBV6-2 and TRBV6-3, could not be distinguished by the 87-base-pair reads and were therefore excluded. For the cohort, immune exposure information was limited to CMV serostatus. According to a later analysis, most CMV-associated TCR beta chains appeared to be HLA-restricted, and the HLA associations seemed to be driven largely by CMV exposure. At a false discovery rate of 0.05, a later analysis linked 16,951 TCR beta sequences to specific HLA alleles. A few of the identified cytomegalovirus-associated TCR beta chains were confirmed in vitro to be specific for cytomegalovirus antigens. In the study, around 160 TCR beta chains were listed as associated with cytomegalovirus. A later genetic analysis associated a missense DCLRE1C variant with V-gene and J-gene trimming of TCR beta chains, and an independent cohort replicated the association. Because counts were too low, approximately 18 rarely observed V segments, including chromosome 9 orphons, were excluded from the earlier analysis of under 650 of the donors. It was suggested by the authors that the approach could potentially be generalized to other disease states and immunological phenotypes. The classifier was reported to diagnose cytomegalovirus status with high specificity and sensitivity in both the original and validation cohorts. According to a later analysis, TCR association rates differed among HLA loci, with DRB1 alleles showing the most associated TCRs and HLA-C alleles showing the fewest. Correlated functional status among segregating V segments might reflect linkage disequilibrium, but an unknown experimental factor could not be ruled out. Most TCR sequences were observed very rarely across donors, whereas some public TCRs were present in many individuals. A later analysis found that HLA-associated TCR beta chains were more clonally expanded and had lower generation probabilities than equally common non-associated chains. A further reported finding was that TCR beta sequences accurately predicted the HLA-A and HLA-B alleles for most subjects in the first cohort. Several of the top co-occurrence clusters appeared to be linked to parvovirus B19, influenza, CMV and Epstein-Barr virus, according to a later analysis. A group of highly shared sequence variants was considered likely to be a technical artifact of the sequencing pipeline.

The clonotype was recovered from a woman aged 50 to 65 in good health and CMV-seropositive. The receptor chain draws on TRBV4-1 and TRBJ2-7; TRBD1 is perhaps the D gene, given 5 matching bases. The sample consisted of PBMCs. The CDR3 reads as follows: CASSQVRTGSYEQYF. Here is the DNA: TGCGCCAGCAGCCAAGTAAGAACAGGATCCTACGAGCAGTACTTC.